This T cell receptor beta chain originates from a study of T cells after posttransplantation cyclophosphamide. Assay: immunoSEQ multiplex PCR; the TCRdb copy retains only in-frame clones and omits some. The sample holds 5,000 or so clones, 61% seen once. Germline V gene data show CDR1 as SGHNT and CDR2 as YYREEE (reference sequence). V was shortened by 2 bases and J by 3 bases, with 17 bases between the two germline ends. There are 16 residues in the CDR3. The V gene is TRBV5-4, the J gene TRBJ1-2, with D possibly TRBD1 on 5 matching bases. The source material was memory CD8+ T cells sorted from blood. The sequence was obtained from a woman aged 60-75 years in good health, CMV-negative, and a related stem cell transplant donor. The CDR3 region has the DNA TGTGCCAGCAGCTTAAGAGGACAAGAAGGTTACTATGGCTACACCTTC. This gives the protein CASSLRGQEGYYGYTF.